Below are 10 T cell receptor beta chains sequenced from a single sample in a study of cytomegalovirus exposure and HLA in healthy donors (dated by TCRdb to 2015 to 2018). The library was produced with the immunoSEQ multiplex PCR assay. A mixture of 60 forward primers for TCR Vbeta segments and 13 reverse primers for TCR Jbeta segments was used in the multiplex PCR. What TCRdb holds here is the immuneACCESS table cut down to in-frame rearrangements. Part of the clones is not present; checked against another copy, under half of the missing clones reflect an unresolved V gene, and the others are unexplained. In all, the sample holds 100,000 to 150,000 clones, and over 80% of those were seen once. The ten largest make up about 19% of the sample. The sample comprised PBMCs. These TCRs come from a man aged 18-30 years in good health and CMV-seropositive.

The rearrangement uses TRBV6-6 and TRBJ1-2; perhaps TRBD1 as D (5 bases). V shed 7 bases and J shed 7 bases, with 16 bases lying between them. The CDR3 is 13 amino acids. Germline CDR1 MNHNY, CDR2 SVGAGI (reference sequence). The CDR3 DNA reads TGTGCCAGCACGGGTCATCAGGGTGGTGGCTACACCTTC. It encodes CASTGHQGGGYTF.

This CDR3 is CASSPGANYGYTF. The CDR3 nucleotides read TGTGCCAGCAGCCCGGGGGCTAACTATGGCTACACCTTC. The chain joins TRBV7-9 to TRBJ1-2; a possible D gene is TRBD1 (5 bases). CDR3 length: 13 residues. Trimming took off 5 bases at V and 0 bases at J, with 7 bases between the two ends. From germline, CDR1 is SEHNR and CDR2 FQNEAQ (reference sequence).

The chain joins TRBV30 to TRBJ1-5, with 12 nucleotides matching TRBD1. V gave up 3 bases and J gave up 0 bases; unmatched junction bases: 6. Germline loops: CDR1 GTSNPN, CDR2 SVGIG (reference sequence). The CDR3 consists of 17 residues. The CDR3 coding sequence is TGTGCCTGGAGGGGGACAGGGGGCTTTAATAGCAATCAGCCCCAGCATTTT. This codes for CAWRGTGGFNSNQPQHF.

J is TRBJ1-1 and V is TRBV14; D may be TRBD1 (6 bases). The germline V and J ends were trimmed by 4 bases and 4 bases, with 13 bases remaining between them. Germline V CDR1 and CDR2: SGHDN, FVKESK. CDR3 length: 14 amino acids. The CDR3: CASSLQGGSTEAFF. DNA of the CDR3: TGTGCCAGCAGCCTACAGGGAGGGAGCACTGAAGCTTTCTTT.

This chain links TRBV30 with TRBJ1-1; no clear D. This CDR3 spans 10 amino acids. V gave up 3 bases and J gave up 11 bases, with 10 bases separating them. The germline V gene encodes CDR1 GTSNPN and CDR2 SVGIG (reference sequence). CDR3 region: CAWSQIGAFF. For the CDR3, the DNA is TGTGCCTGGAGCCAGATCGGGGCTTTCTTT. The full variable domain, completed using reference TRBV30 and TRBJ1-1, is SQTIHQWPATLVQPVGSPLSLECTVEGTSNPNLYWYRQAAGRGLQLLFYSVGIGQISSEVPQNLSASRPQDRQFILSSKKLLLSDSGFYLCAWSQIGAFFGQGTRLTVV.

The V gene is TRBV2, the J gene TRBJ1-2; D possibly corresponds to TRBD1 (5 bases). In germline, CDR1 is SNHLY, CDR2 FYNNEI. The length of the CDR3 is 13 residues. Trimming took off 2 bases at V and 6 bases at J, with 10 bases between the two ends. The DNA for the CDR3 is TGTGCCAGCAGTGAAAGGGGTTCGGATGGCTACACCTTC. Translating gives CASSERGSDGYTF.

The chain couples TRBV4-1 to TRBJ1-3; TRBD1 agrees at 7 bases. The CDR3 spans 14 residues. V lost 2 bases, J lost 6 bases, and 4 bases stayed unmatched. From germline, CDR1 is MGHRA and CDR2 YSYEKL. CDR3 loop: CASSQQGVENTIYF. CDR3 coding DNA: TGCGCCAGCAGCCAACAGGGGGTGGAAAACACCATATATTTT.

The CDR3 loop is CASSPPTRQEDGYTF. The DNA of the CDR3 is TGTGCCAGCTCACCACCAACGAGACAGGAGGATGGCTACACCTTC. The chain combines TRBV18 with TRBJ1-2; D is perhaps TRBD1 (6 bases). Between the trimmed V and J ends, which lost 0 bases and 6 bases, there was a span of 14 bases. In germline, CDR1 is KGHSH, CDR2 LQKENI. CDR3 length equals 15 residues.

The V call is TRBV15, the J call TRBJ2-5; possibly TRBD1 for D (5 bases). Per the germline V gene, CDR1 is LNHNV and CDR2 is YYDKDF (reference sequence). This CDR3 is 15 amino acids long. V was cut by 0 bases and J by 5 bases, with 13 bases left in between. CDR3 in DNA: TGTGCCACCAGCAGAGAAGGGGTAGGGGTGGAGACCCAGTACTTC. Encoded protein: CATSREGVGVETQYF.

This clone was seen only a few times. V usage is TRBV29-1 and J usage is TRBJ1-3, with TRBD1 matching 8 bases. With 6 bases clipped from V and 2 bases from J, the junction kept 3 bases outside the gene matches. The germline CDR1 and CDR2 sequences are SQVTM and ANQGSEA. The CDR3 runs to 13 residues. Here the CDR3 DNA reads TGCAGCGTGATGACAGGGGCTGGAAACACCATATATTTT. This gives the protein CSVMTGAGNTIYF.